Presented here are 17 T cell receptor beta chains from one specimen sequenced in a study of PD-1 blockade in classical Hodgkin lymphoma. The assay was immunoSEQ multiplex PCR, and TCRdb's table has in-frame clones only and misses some. Here the sample spans about 27,000 clones, approximately 80% being singletons. Autologous stem cell transplantation was followed by relapse in every patient, and brentuximab vedotin exposure varied. This material consisted of peripheral blood mononuclear cells (PBMCs), taken before the second cycle of nivolumab. Source of these receptors: a human donor with classical Hodgkin lymphoma.

This chain uses TRBV28 with TRBJ2-7, with D possibly TRBD1 on 5 matching bases. The CDR3 consists of 16 residues. The V gene lost 2 bases and the J gene lost 7 bases, with 21 bases spanning the gap. In germline, CDR1 is MDHEN, CDR2 SYDVKM. This CDR3 reads CASSLVGAVSVKEQYF. CDR3 coding DNA: TGTGCCAGCAGTTTAGTTGGGGCCGTAAGTGTCAAGGAGCAGTACTTC.

This clone appeared a few times. The chain is built from TRBV30 and TRBJ1-4; D is uncertain. Germline V gives CDR1 GTSNPN, CDR2 SVGIG (reference sequence). This CDR3 spans 13 amino acids. Trimming cost V 8 bases and J 0 bases, with 10 bases left between them. In DNA form, the CDR3 reads TGTGCCGAATCCCAAGCAACTAATGAAAAACTGTTTTTT. This codes for CAESQATNEKLFF.

The V and J genes are TRBV4-3 and TRBJ1-2; 8 bases map to TRBD1. The CDR3 length is 15 residues. Unmatched junction bases numbered 11, after V lost 4 bases and J lost 7 bases. Germline loops: CDR1 LGHNA, CDR2 YSLEER. DNA of the CDR3: TGCGCCAGCAGCCTGACAGACAGGGGAGAGGGTGGCTACACCTTC. It encodes CASSLTDRGEGGYTF.

V and J are TRBV4-3 and TRBJ2-1; perhaps TRBD2 as D (5 bases). This CDR3 spans 16 amino acids. V was clipped by 0 bases and J by 2 bases, with 11 bases between them. Germline V gene lookup returns CDR1 LGHNA and CDR2 YSLEER. The DNA for the CDR3 is TGCGCCAGCAGCCAAGACTACGGGGTCGCCTACAATGAGCAGTTCTTC. As protein: CASSQDYGVAYNEQFF.

The chain recombines TRBV19 with TRBJ2-1, with D perhaps TRBD1 (5 bases). Between the trimmed V and J ends, which lost 3 bases and 2 bases, there was a span of 14 bases. The CDR3 extends over 16 amino acids. In germline, CDR1 is LNHDA, CDR2 SQIVND (reference sequence). The CDR3 bases are TGTGCCAGTAGTATCTCGGGCGCAGGGCCCTACAATGAGCAGTTCTTC. This encodes CASSISGAGPYNEQFF. Using reference TRBV19 and TRBJ2-1 for the parts outside the CDR3, the full variable domain is DGGITQSPKYLFRKEGQNVTLSCEQNLNHDAMYWYRQDPGQGLRLIYYSQIVNDFQKGDIAEGYSVSREKKESFPLTVTSAQKNPTAFYLCASSISGAGPYNEQFFGPGTRLTVL.

The rearrangement links TRBV4-3 to TRBJ2-5; 8 nucleotides align to TRBD2. Trimming at V came to 2 bases and at J to 2 bases, leaving 7 bases not matched to a gene. This CDR3 has 16 amino acids. Germline CDR1 and CDR2: LGHNA and YSLEER. The CDR3, as DNA: TGCGCCAGCAGCCAACGACGTTCGGGGGGGCAAGAGACCCAGTACTTC. Amino acids: CASSQRRSGGQETQYF.

The chain recombines TRBV7-9 with TRBJ1-1; D uncertain. V was cut by 1 base and J by 8 bases, with 14 bases left in between. CDR1 is SEHNR and CDR2 is FQNEAQ in the germline V gene (reference sequence). The CDR3 spans 14 residues. CDR3 amino acids: CASSLDEGWSEAFF. Here the CDR3 DNA reads TGTGCCAGCAGCTTAGATGAAGGGTGGTCCGAAGCTTTCTTT. The full variable domain, its missing parts supplied by reference TRBV7-9 and TRBJ1-1, is DTGVSQNPRHKITKRGQNVTFRCDPISEHNRLYWYRQTLGQGPEFLTYFQNEAQLEKSRLLSDRFSAERPKGSFSTLEIQRTEQGDSAMYLCASSLDEGWSEAFFGQGTRLTVV.

The gene calls are TRBV29-1 and TRBJ1-2; D remains unclear. The V end lost 4 bases, the J end lost 6 bases, and 12 bases lay between the germline ends. The CDR3 consists of 12 residues. Germline lookup yields CDR1 SQVTM and CDR2 ANQGSEA. The CDR3 region is CSVVGQLDGYTF. CDR3 DNA sequence: TGCAGCGTTGTCGGCCAGCTTGATGGCTACACCTTC.

This chain links TRBV19 with TRBJ2-1; 10 bases agree with TRBD2. The germline CDR1 and CDR2 sequences are LNHDA and SQIVND (reference sequence). This CDR3 region has 15 residues. Trimming removed 10 bases from V and 0 bases from J; junction bases left unmatched: 6. The CDR3 is CATQLAGGSYNEQFF. In DNA, the CDR3 is TGTGCCACTCAGTTAGCGGGGGGCTCCTACAATGAGCAGTTCTTC. The variable domain in full, completed from reference TRBV19 and TRBJ2-1, reads DGGITQSPKYLFRKEGQNVTLSCEQNLNHDAMYWYRQDPGQGLRLIYYSQIVNDFQKGDIAEGYSVSREKKESFPLTVTSAQKNPTAFYLCATQLAGGSYNEQFFGPGTRLTVL.

This clone has a single count. This chain connects TRBV6-1 to TRBJ2-1; TRBD2 matches 12 bases. CDR3 length equals 14 residues. The V and J ends lost 6 bases and 10 bases, in that order; junction bases with no gene match: 7. Germline lookup yields CDR1 MNHNS and CDR2 SASEGT. This CDR3 reads CASSTSGGLREQFF. CDR3 bases: TGTGCCAGCAGCACTAGCGGGGGGCTCAGGGAGCAGTTCTTC.

The gene calls are TRBV30 and TRBJ2-2; D perhaps matches TRBD2 (7 bases). Trimming took 1 base from V and 3 from J, leaving 15 bases between them. Per the germline V gene, CDR1 is GTSNPN and CDR2 is SVGIG (reference sequence). This CDR3 is built from 16 residues. The chain's CDR3 is CAWSGGEGGDTGELFF. CDR3 bases: TGTGCCTGGAGTGGCGGGGAGGGGGGTGACACCGGGGAGCTGTTTTTT.

V and J are TRBV5-1 and TRBJ2-5; D tentatively reads TRBD1 or TRBD2 (5 bases each). Germline V gives CDR1 SGHRS, CDR2 YFSETQ. V gave up 3 bases and J gave up 4 bases, with 10 bases separating them. This CDR3 has 13 residues. CDR3: CASSSGGSETQYF. The CDR3 DNA follows: TGCGCCAGCAGCTCTGGGGGTTCAGAGACCCAGTACTTC. Full variable domain (rest looked up from reference TRBV5-1 and TRBJ2-5): KAGVTQTPRYLIKTRGQQVTLSCSPISGHRSVSWYQQTPGQGLQFLFEYFSETQRNKGNFPGRFSGRQFSNSRSEMNVSTLELGDSALYLCASSSGGSETQYFGPGTRLLVL.

The J gene is TRBJ2-7, the V gene TRBV18; weak D call: TRBD1 (6 bases). The CDR3 is made up of 13 amino acids. The germline gives CDR1 KGHSH, CDR2 LQKENI. V shed 4 bases and J shed 3 bases, with 10 bases lying between them. CDR3 sequence (DNA): TGTGCCAGCTCACAAGGACAGCTCTACGAGCAGTACTTC. It encodes CASSQGQLYEQYF.

This chain joins TRBV11-2 and TRBJ2-5, with D tentatively TRBD1 (5 bases). CDR3 length: 18 residues. V was clipped by 1 base and J by 4 bases, with 22 bases between them. Per the germline V gene, CDR1 is SGHAT and CDR2 is FQNNGV. CDR3 nucleotide sequence: TGTGCCAGCAGCTTAGGCGGTGGGTCGCAGGGTTTGGGAGAGACCCAGTACTTC. Translated: CASSLGGGSQGLGETQYF.

This chain connects TRBV14 to TRBJ2-1; no definite D call. The ends were cut back, 4 bases at V and 7 bases at J, with 11 bases in the middle. The CDR3 extends over 13 amino acids. The germline V gene has CDR1 SGHDN and CDR2 FVKESK. The DNA of the CDR3 is TGTGCCAGCAGCCCTCGGGCAGCTAATGAGCAGTTCTTC. Amino acid sequence: CASSPRAANEQFF.

By proportion, this clone is medium-sized. Other nucleotide sequences from this sample produce the same CDR3. The V and J genes are TRBV10-3 and TRBJ1-1; D is uncertain. Germline V gene lookup returns CDR1 ENHRY and CDR2 SYGVKD. Trimming stripped 4 bases from V and 1 base from J, with 7 bases between. The CDR3 spans 13 residues. This CDR3 reads CAISANGNTEAFF. CDR3 nucleotides: TGTGCCATCAGTGCGAACGGGAACACTGAAGCTTTCTTT.

The V call is TRBV7-8, the J call TRBJ2-2, with a weak D call TRBD2 (6 bases). Germline assignment: CDR1 SGHVS and CDR2 FQNEAQ. The V gene lost 1 base and the J gene lost 7 bases, with 16 bases spanning the gap. The CDR3 totals 16 residues. CDR3 loop: CASSLGRLGPYGELFF. The CDR3 coding sequence is TGTGCCAGCAGCTTAGGGAGACTAGGGCCTTACGGGGAGCTGTTTTTT.